Shown below are 15 T cell receptor beta chains from a single sample sequenced in a study of T cells after yellow fever vaccination. TCRdb used MiXCR to reprocess the 5' RACE reads, holding one entry per CDR3 protein. This table holds some 670,000 distinct CDR3 sequences, approximately 13% found once. Sample: PBMCs, taken on the day of the yellow fever booster vaccination. The source of these receptors is a man younger than 40 who received the YFV17D yellow fever vaccine.

This rearrangement joins TRBV6-2 or TRBV6-3 to TRBJ2-1, with 7 bases lining up with TRBD2. V gave up 2 bases and J gave up 2 bases; unmatched junction bases: 9. Germline CDR1 and CDR2: MNHEY and SVGEGT. This CDR3 has 17 amino acids. The DNA of the CDR3 is TGTGCCAGCAGTTACGCCGGCGCGGGAGACACCTACAATGAGCAGTTCTTC. It codes for CASSYAGAGDTYNEQFF.

V is TRBV12-3 or TRBV12-4 and J is TRBJ2-7, with D uncertain. V was pared by 0 bases and J by 3 bases, with 12 bases between. This CDR3 has 15 amino acids. CDR3 protein: CASSLALGNYYEQYF. In DNA form, the CDR3 reads TGTGCCAGCAGTTTAGCGCTAGGTAACTACTACGAGCAGTACTTC.

V is TRBV4-2 and J is TRBJ2-1; possible D gene TRBD2, 6 bases. Germline V gene data show CDR1 as LGHNA and CDR2 as YNFKEQ. The V end lost 2 bases, the J end lost 2 bases, and 19 bases lay between the germline ends. This CDR3 comprises 18 residues. CDR3 nucleotide sequence: TGTGCCAGCAGCCAAACTCCGTCAAGACTAGTGACCTACAATGAGCAGTTCTTC. Protein product: CASSQTPSRLVTYNEQFF.

This clonotype was observed a few times. The CDR3 DNA reads as TGTGCCAGCAGTCCATCCGGGGGGCGAATTTCACCCCTCCACTTT. It is translated as CASSPSGGRISPLHF. The V gene is TRBV12-3 or TRBV12-4, the J gene TRBJ1-6; a possible D gene is TRBD1 (6 bases). This CDR3 is 15 amino acids long. Deletions cut 5 bases from V and 9 bases from J, with 17 bases between.

The rearrangement joins TRBV12-3 or TRBV12-4 to TRBJ2-4; 9 bases map to TRBD2. The CDR3 is 14 residues long. V shed 6 bases, J shed 8 bases, and the junction held 8 bases outside the gene matches. The CDR3 spells CASRTSGGGDIQYF. The CDR3 DNA sequence: TGTGCCAGCAGGACTAGCGGAGGGGGCGACATTCAGTACTTC.

This clonotype has just a few counts. The rearrangement uses TRBV5-1 and TRBJ2-7, with D hard to call. The V gene lost 0 bases and the J gene lost 0 bases, with 10 bases spanning the gap. Germline V gene sequence: CDR1 SGHRS, CDR2 YFSETQ. The CDR3 length is 15 residues. CDR3 nucleotide sequence: TGCGCCAGCAGCTTGGGAGAGGATAGCTCCTACGAGCAGTACTTC. Amino acid sequence: CASSLGEDSSYEQYF.

This chain uses TRBV12-3 or TRBV12-4 with TRBJ2-1; D is uncertain. The CDR3 totals 14 residues. V was pared by 8 bases and J by 8 bases, with 19 bases between. The CDR3 sequence is CASSFSANTDEQFF. DNA of the CDR3: TGTGCCAGCTCATTTTCGGCTAACACCGATGAGCAGTTCTTC.

The rearrangement joins TRBV30 to TRBJ2-7; 8 bases map to TRBD1. J lost 11 bases, V lost 4 bases, and 13 bases had no gene match. The germline CDR1 and CDR2 sequences are GTSNPN and SVGIG (reference sequence). The CDR3 has 13 amino acids. The CDR3, as DNA: TGTGCCTGGAAAACCTACTTACAGGGGGAGGAGTACTTC. It codes for CAWKTYLQGEEYF.

The genes are TRBV5-1 and TRBJ2-4, with 7 bases aligning to TRBD1. V lost 2 bases and J lost 3; bases outside the gene matches: 5. The CDR3 loop spans 15 amino acids. CDR1 and CDR2 (germline): SGHRS, YFSETQ. As DNA, the CDR3 is TGCGCCAGCAGCTTCCAGGGGGATGGCAAAAACATTCAGTACTTC. Translated: CASSFQGDGKNIQYF.

Only a few counts were recorded for this clonotype. CDR3 in amino acids: CASSLNWVRSSYNEQFF. CDR3 in DNA: TGTGCCAGCAGCCTAAATTGGGTCCGAAGCTCCTACAATGAGCAGTTCTTC. The V call is TRBV3-1, the J call TRBJ2-1; D is unclear. Trimming shortened V by 4 bases and J by 0 bases, and 16 bases separated the two germline ends. CDR1 and CDR2 from the germline V gene are LGHDT and YNNKEL (reference sequence). The CDR3 contains 17 residues.

The chain is built from TRBV5-1 and TRBJ2-5, with TRBD2 as a possible D gene (5 bases). The CDR3 is 13 amino acids. Germline V gene lookup returns CDR1 SGHRS and CDR2 YFSETQ. Trimming stripped 6 bases from V and 0 bases from J, with 9 bases between. DNA of the CDR3: TGCGCCAGCAAGGAGGTCCACCAAGAGACCCAGTACTTC. Protein product: CASKEVHQETQYF.

The chain combines TRBV5-1 with TRBJ1-1; no firm D call. CDR3 length equals 13 residues. Germline CDR1 reads SGHRS; CDR2 reads YFSETQ. Trimming cost V 0 bases and J 2 bases, with 5 bases left between them. The CDR3 spells CASSLVFNTEAFF. The CDR3 DNA is TGCGCCAGCAGCTTGGTCTTTAACACTGAAGCTTTCTTT.

The CDR3 loop reads CSAGSAATDTQYF. CDR3 in DNA: TGCAGCGCGGGGAGTGCTGCCACAGATACGCAGTATTTT. The chain has TRBV29-1 and TRBJ2-3; tentative D call: TRBD2 (5 bases). In germline, CDR1 is SQVTM, CDR2 ANQGSEA. V was pared by 7 bases and J by 2 bases, with 13 bases between. The CDR3 extends over 13 amino acids.

The chain couples TRBV29-1 to TRBJ2-3, with 11 bases matching TRBD2. CDR1 and CDR2 from the germline V gene are SQVTM and ANQGSEA. The J segment lost 0 bases and the V segment lost 7 bases, leaving 6 bases of the junction unmatched. This CDR3 is 15 amino acids long. CDR3 nucleotide sequence: TGCAGCGGGGTCCCTAGCGGGGGGAGCACAGATACGCAGTATTTT. This gives the protein CSGVPSGGSTDTQYF.

This clonotype was seen ten or more times. This sequence joins TRBV6-2 or TRBV6-3 and TRBJ1-5, with D maybe TRBD1 (5 bases). The CDR3 has 15 amino acids. Germline-derived CDR1 and CDR2 are MNHEY and SVGEGT. Trimming took off 3 bases at V and 4 bases at J, with 13 bases between the two ends. The CDR3 loop reads CASSYLATVNQPQHF. DNA for the CDR3: TGTGCCAGCAGTTATCTCGCGACAGTGAATCAGCCCCAGCATTTT.